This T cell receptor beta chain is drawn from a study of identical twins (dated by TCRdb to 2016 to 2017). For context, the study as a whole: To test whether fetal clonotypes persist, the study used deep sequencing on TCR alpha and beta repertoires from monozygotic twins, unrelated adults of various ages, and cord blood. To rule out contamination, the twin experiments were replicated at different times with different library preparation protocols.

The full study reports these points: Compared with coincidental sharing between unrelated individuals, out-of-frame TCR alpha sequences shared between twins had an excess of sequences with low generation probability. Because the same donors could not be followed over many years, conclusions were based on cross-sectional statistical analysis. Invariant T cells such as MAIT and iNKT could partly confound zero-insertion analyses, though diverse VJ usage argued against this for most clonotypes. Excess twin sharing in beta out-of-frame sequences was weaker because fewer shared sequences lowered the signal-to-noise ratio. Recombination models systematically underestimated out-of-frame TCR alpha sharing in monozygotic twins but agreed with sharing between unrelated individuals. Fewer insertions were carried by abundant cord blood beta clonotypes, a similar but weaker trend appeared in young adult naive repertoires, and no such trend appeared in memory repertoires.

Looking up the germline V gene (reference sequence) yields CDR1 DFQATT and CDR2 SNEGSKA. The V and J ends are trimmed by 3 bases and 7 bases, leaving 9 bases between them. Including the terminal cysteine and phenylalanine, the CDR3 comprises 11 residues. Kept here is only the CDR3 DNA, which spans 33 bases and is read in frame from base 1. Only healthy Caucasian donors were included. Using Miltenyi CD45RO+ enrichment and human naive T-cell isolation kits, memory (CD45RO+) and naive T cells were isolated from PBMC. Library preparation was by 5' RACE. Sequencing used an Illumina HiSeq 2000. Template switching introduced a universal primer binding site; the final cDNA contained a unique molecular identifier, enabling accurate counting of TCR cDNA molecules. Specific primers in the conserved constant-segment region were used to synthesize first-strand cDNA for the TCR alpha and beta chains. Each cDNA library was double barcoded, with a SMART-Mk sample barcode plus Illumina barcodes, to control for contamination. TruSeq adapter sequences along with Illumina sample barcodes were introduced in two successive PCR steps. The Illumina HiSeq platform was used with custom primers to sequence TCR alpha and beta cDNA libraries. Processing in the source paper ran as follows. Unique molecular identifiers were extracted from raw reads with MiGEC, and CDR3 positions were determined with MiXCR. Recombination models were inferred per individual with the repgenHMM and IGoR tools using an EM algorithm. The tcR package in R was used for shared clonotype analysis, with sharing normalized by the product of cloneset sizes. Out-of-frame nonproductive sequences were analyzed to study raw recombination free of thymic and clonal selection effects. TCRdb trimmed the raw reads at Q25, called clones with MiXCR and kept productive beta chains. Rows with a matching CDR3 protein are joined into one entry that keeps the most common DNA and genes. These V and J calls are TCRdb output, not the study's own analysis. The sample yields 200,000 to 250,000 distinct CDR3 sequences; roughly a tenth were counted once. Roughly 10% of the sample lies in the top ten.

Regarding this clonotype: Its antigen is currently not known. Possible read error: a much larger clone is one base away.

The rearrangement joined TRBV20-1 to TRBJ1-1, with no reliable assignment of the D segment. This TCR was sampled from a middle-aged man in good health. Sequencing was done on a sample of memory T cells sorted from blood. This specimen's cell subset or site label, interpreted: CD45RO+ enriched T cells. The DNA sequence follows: TGCAGTGCTAGGTATATAAGTGAAGCTTTCTTT. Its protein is CSARYISEAFF.